This is a list of T cell receptor beta chains from one sample in a study of T cells after yellow fever vaccination. TCRdb reanalysed the 5' RACE reads using MiXCR and keeps one entry per CDR3 protein. The profile shows roughly 120,000 distinct CDR3 sequences, roughly 8.4% of them singletons. Sequences were derived from CD8+ T cells sorted from PBMCs, sampled 45 days after the yellow fever booster vaccination. The receptor source for this set is a man younger than 45 who received the YFV17D yellow fever vaccine. CDR3s include the opening cysteine and the closing phenylalanine or tryptophan. A D gene is named only where the DNA matches it firmly. Size tells how often a clone was seen (once, few, many) or the class of an expanded clone, and some rows leave it out.

CDR3 DNA,CDR3 protein,J gene,D gene,V gene,clone size
TGCGCCAGCAGCGTGACAGCTGGAAACACCATATATTTT,CASSVTAGNTIYF,TRBJ1-3,-,TRBV5-1,-
TGCGCCAGCAGCCAAGAGAGTGGGGAGACCCAGTACTTC,CASSQESGETQYF,TRBJ2-5,-,TRBV4-3,many
TGTGCCAGCAGTTTCCGGGACAGGGGGCTCCGGGAGCTGTTTTTT,CASSFRDRGLRELFF,TRBJ2-2,TRBD1,TRBV28,few
TGTGCCAGCAGTTTTGGCGGGAGGGCTCTCCACGAGCAGTACTTC,CASSFGGRALHEQYF,TRBJ2-7,TRBD2,TRBV12-3/TRBV12-4,many
TGCAGTGCACACCCGGGACTCACCTTC,CSAHPGLTF,TRBJ1-2,-,TRBV20-1,many
TGCGCCAGCAGCCAAGGACTAGCGGGTTTACCCCAGCAGTTCTTC,CASSQGLAGLPQQFF,TRBJ2-1,TRBD2,TRBV4-3,many
TGTGCCAGCACCCCCGACAGCTCTGGAAACACCATATATTTT,CASTPDSSGNTIYF,TRBJ1-3,-,TRBV9,many
TGCGCCAGCAGTGAGGGCACAGGGGGTGGCGAGCAGTACTTC,CASSEGTGGGEQYF,TRBJ2-7,TRBD1,TRBV10-2,many
TGTGCCAGCAGCCCCGCGGACTCCTACGAGCAGTACTTC,CASSPADSYEQYF,TRBJ2-7,-,TRBV11-2,few
TGTGCCAGCAGCTTAGCAAGTGGCTACACCTTC,CASSLASGYTF,TRBJ1-2,-,TRBV7-9,-
TGTGCCAGCTCACGGGTTCCCGAAGAATATCAGCCCCAGCATTTT,CASSRVPEEYQPQHF,TRBJ1-5,-,TRBV18,few
TGTGCCAGCAGCTTAGGGACTAGCGGGAGGGCCGAATTCTATGAGCAGTTCTTC,CASSLGTSGRAEFYEQFF,TRBJ2-1,TRBD2,TRBV7-6,many
TGCAGCGTTGAAATCGGTTACAATGAGCAGTTCTTC,CSVEIGYNEQFF,TRBJ2-1,-,TRBV29-1,many
TGTGCCATCAGAGAGGGACTAGCGGATACAGATACGCAGTATTTT,CAIREGLADTDTQYF,TRBJ2-3,TRBD2,TRBV10-3,many
TGTGCCAGCAGCATCTCCTACGAGCAGTACTTC,CASSISYEQYF,TRBJ2-7,-,TRBV7-9,many
TGTGCCACCCGCAAAGGGCGAGATACGCAGTATTTT,CATRKGRDTQYF,TRBJ2-3,-,TRBV15,many
TGTGCCAGCAGCCCTAATAACTACGAGCAGTACTTC,CASSPNNYEQYF,TRBJ2-7,-,TRBV27,many
TGTGCCACCAGCAGGGCCCCGGGACTAGGAACAGATACGCAGTATTTT,CATSRAPGLGTDTQYF,TRBJ2-3,TRBD2,TRBV15,-
TGCAGTGCTAGAGATCGGGCGGGGACCGGGGAGCTGTTTTTT,CSARDRAGTGELFF,TRBJ2-2,-,TRBV20-1,-
TGTGCCAGCTCCCTCGGGAGCGGGAGCCACGAGCAGTACTTC,CASSLGSGSHEQYF,TRBJ2-7,TRBD2,TRBV18,few
TGTGCCAGCAGCGCGACCTACAATGAGCAGTTCTTC,CASSATYNEQFF,TRBJ2-1,-,TRBV12-3/TRBV12-4,many
TGTGCCAGCAGGCCGGTAACCGGGGAGCTGTTTTTT,CASRPVTGELFF,TRBJ2-2,-,TRBV2,-
TGTGCCAGCAGTTTAGGTGCAACGAGAGATACGCAGTATTTT,CASSLGATRDTQYF,TRBJ2-3,-,TRBV12-3/TRBV12-4,many
TGTGCCAGCAGTGACGAAGGCCATTACCCTGAGACGCAGTATTTT,CASSDEGHYPETQYF,TRBJ2-3,-,TRBV25-1,-
TGCAGCGTTGACCGTCCAGACAATGAGCAGTTCTTC,CSVDRPDNEQFF,TRBJ2-1,-,TRBV29-1,many
TGTGCCAGCACCAGCAAATTCGGGACTCCCGGCTCCTACAATGAGCAGTTCTTC,CASTSKFGTPGSYNEQFF,TRBJ2-1,-,TRBV11-2,many
TGTGCCAGCAGCTCCGGGACAGGGGTCTACGAGCAGTACTTC,CASSSGTGVYEQYF,TRBJ2-7,TRBD1,TRBV12-3/TRBV12-4,many
TGCAGTGCAGACGATTCACCGGGACAGGGTATCCTCTACGAGCAGTACTTC,CSADDSPGQGILYEQYF,TRBJ2-7,TRBD1,TRBV20-1,many
TGCAGTGCTAGAGATATACCGTTGACAGCGAACTACGAGCAGTACTTC,CSARDIPLTANYEQYF,TRBJ2-7,-,TRBV20-1,many
TGTGCCAGCGGGGCCCCGGACCGCACTGAAGCTTTCTTT,CASGAPDRTEAFF,TRBJ1-1,-,TRBV2,many
TGTGCCAGCAGCTTAGCGCCCGACAGGGGTATCTACAATGAGCAGTTCTTC,CASSLAPDRGIYNEQFF,TRBJ2-1,TRBD1,TRBV7-2,many
TGCGCCAGCAGCCAAGGACCGGGACAGGACTCCGAGCAGTACTTC,CASSQGPGQDSEQYF,TRBJ2-7,TRBD1,TRBV4-3,-
TGTGCCAGCAGTTTCCCGGGGGGCGAGCAGTACTTC,CASSFPGGEQYF,TRBJ2-7,TRBD2,TRBV27,many